The 8 T cell receptor beta chains below all came from one sample that was sequenced in a study of siplizumab effects on memory and regulatory T cells. TCRdb keeps only in-frame clones here, not all; method: immunoSEQ multiplex PCR. The sample consists of about 110,000 clones, around nine tenths of them appearing once. The specimen was CD4+ T cells sorted from blood. These receptors all come from a human donor in good health.

The chain recombines TRBV5-1 with TRBJ2-4; 11 bases align to TRBD1. Per germline, CDR1 SGHRS and CDR2 YFSETQ. The CDR3 spans 16 residues. Trimming at V came to 4 bases and at J to 4 bases, leaving 7 bases not matched to a gene. The CDR3 spells CASSPGQGASKNIQYF. The CDR3 coding sequence is TGCGCCAGCAGCCCCGGACAGGGGGCATCAAAAAACATTCAGTACTTC.

This rearrangement joins TRBV18 to TRBJ2-1; 8 positions agree with TRBD1. The germline V gene encodes CDR1 KGHSH and CDR2 LQKENI. The CDR3 has 15 amino acids. J lost 8 bases, V lost 6 bases, and 12 bases had no gene match. CDR3 in DNA: TGTGCCAGCTCTCTGCAAGGACAGGGAGGACATGAGCAGTTCTTC. Protein sequence: CASSLQGQGGHEQFF.

This rearrangement joins TRBV6-5 to TRBJ2-2; D is uncertain. The V end lost 2 bases, the J end lost 0 bases, and 10 bases lay between the germline ends. The CDR3 consists of 16 residues. The germline V gene has CDR1 MNHEY and CDR2 SVGAGI. The CDR3 loop reads CASSYEFRPNTGELFF. The CDR3 DNA reads as TGTGCCAGCAGTTACGAATTTCGACCGAACACCGGGGAGCTGTTTTTT.

In this sample, this clone turned up once. The rearrangement links TRBV7-3 to TRBJ1-2, with TRBD1 matching 9 bases. V was clipped by 5 bases and J by 0 bases; unmatched bases: 7. The CDR3 runs to 16 residues. Germline CDR1 is SGHTA and CDR2 is FQGTGA. The CDR3 loop is CASSTTGTGSNYGYTF. For the CDR3, the DNA is TGTGCCAGCAGCACGACCGGGACAGGGTCTAACTATGGCTACACCTTC.

V gene TRBV6-5 combines with J gene TRBJ2-7; 11 bases map to TRBD1. The germline CDR1 and CDR2 sequences are MNHEY and SVGAGI. J lost 1 base, V lost 8 bases, and 4 bases had no gene match. This CDR3 comprises 14 residues. The CDR3 nucleotides read TGTGCCAGCGTTGGGACAGGGGGTTCCTACGAGCAGTACTTC. Its translation: CASVGTGGSYEQYF.

V is TRBV10-3 and J is TRBJ2-7, with 9 bases fitting TRBD1. The CDR3 is 16 residues long. J gave up 5 bases and V 3 bases, and 11 bases lay outside the gene matches. Per germline, CDR1 ENHRY and CDR2 SYGVKD. As DNA, the CDR3 is TGTGCCATCAGTGAACAGTTGGGGACAGGGCAGAACGAGCAGTACTTC. This translates into CAISEQLGTGQNEQYF.

This rearrangement joins TRBV11-3 to TRBJ2-7; D gene uncertain. The germline V gene has CDR1 SGHNT and CDR2 YENEEA. This CDR3 is built from 13 residues. Trimming stripped 3 bases from V and 1 base from J, with 7 bases between. This CDR3 is CASSFLPSYEQYF. The CDR3 DNA sequence: TGTGCCAGCAGCTTCCTACCTTCCTACGAGCAGTACTTC.

The V call is TRBV7-2, the J call TRBJ2-5; 16 nucleotides line up with TRBD2. Germline CDR1 is SGHTA and CDR2 is FQGNSA. The CDR3 spans 16 residues. V lost 9 bases, J lost 3 bases, and 7 bases stayed unmatched. CDR3 sequence (DNA): TGTGCCAGTGGGACTAGCGGGGGGGCCGGGGAAGAGACCCAGTACTTC. This translates into CASGTSGGAGEETQYF.